This T cell receptor (beta chain) was sequenced during a study of cytomegalovirus exposure and HLA in healthy donors. General observations from the study: Cytomegalovirus status was reportedly diagnosed by the classifier with high sensitivity and specificity. In a later analysis, a genetic analysis reported fewer productive-TCR N-insertions in an Asian-associated ancestry cluster than the cohort average.

V lost 4 bases and J lost 9; bases outside the gene matches: 7. Germline V gene data show CDR1 as SGHRS and CDR2 as YFSETQ. There are 15 residues in the CDR3. In the PCR, 60 Vbeta and 13 Jbeta primers were used. Data came from immunoSEQ multiplex PCR; TCRdb stores just in-frame clones and leaves some out. The sample holds nearly 110,000 clones, about 81% seen once. Details on this clone: Its antigen remains unknown.

The J gene is TRBJ2-1, the V gene TRBV5-1, with 13 nucleotides matching TRBD2. Material: PBMCs. The sequence derives from a man aged 25-45 years in good health and CMV-seropositive. The CDR3 loop is CASSPTSGGAIEQFF. As DNA, the CDR3 is TGCGCCAGCAGCCCCACTAGCGGGGGGGCCATTGAGCAGTTCTTC.